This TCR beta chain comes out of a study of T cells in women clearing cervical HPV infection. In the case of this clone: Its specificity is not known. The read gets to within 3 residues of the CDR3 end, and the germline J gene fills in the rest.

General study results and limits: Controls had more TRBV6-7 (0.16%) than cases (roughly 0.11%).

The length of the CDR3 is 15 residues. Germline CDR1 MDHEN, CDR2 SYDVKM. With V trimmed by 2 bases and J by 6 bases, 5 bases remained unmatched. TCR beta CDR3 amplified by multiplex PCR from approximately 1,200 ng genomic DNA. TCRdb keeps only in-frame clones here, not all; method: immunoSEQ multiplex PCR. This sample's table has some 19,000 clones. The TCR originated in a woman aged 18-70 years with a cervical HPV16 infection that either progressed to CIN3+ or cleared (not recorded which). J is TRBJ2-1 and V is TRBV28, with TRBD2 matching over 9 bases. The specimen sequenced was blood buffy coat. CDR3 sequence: CASSLLAGMGNEQFF. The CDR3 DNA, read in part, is TGTGCCAGCAGTTTACTAGCGGGGATGGGCAATGAG.